This TCR beta chain was retrieved from a study of CD8 T cells in ankylosing spondylitis. Findings and limits, study-wide: The authors reported significant enrichment of disease-linked clones in matched ankylosing spondylitis synovial fluid. What appeared characteristic of ankylosing spondylitis blood was a TCR beta motif of 7 or 8 highly homologous variants. Disease-linked clones displayed a CD8+ phenotype and appeared relatively rarely in peripheral blood.

This clonotype was recorded at least ten times. Antigen unknown. Germline assignment: CDR1 LNHDA and CDR2 SQIVND (reference sequence). With 3 bases removed from V and 2 bases from J, the gap between germline ends came to 11 bases. The CDR3 contains 15 residues. Researchers built TCR beta libraries using quantitative 5'-RACE with molecular barcodes. TCRdb passed the 5' RACE reads through MiXCR, listing each CDR3 protein once. The sample includes 200,000 to 250,000 distinct CDR3 sequences, about 6.7% of them seen just once. Sequenced material: blood, either unsorted or a sorted T cell fraction (not recorded which). The chain has TRBV19 and TRBJ1-5; D uncertain. The origin of this receptor is a male donor with ankylosing spondylitis. In DNA, the CDR3 is TGTGCCAGTAGTATTGGACGAAGGGGCAATCAGCCCCAGCATTTT. It codes for CASSIGRRGNQPQHF. The whole variable domain, filled in from reference TRBV19 and TRBJ1-5, reads DGGITQSPKYLFRKEGQNVTLSCEQNLNHDAMYWYRQDPGQGLRLIYYSQIVNDFQKGDIAEGYSVSREKKESFPLTVTSAQKNPTAFYLCASSIGRRGNQPQHFGDGTRLSIL.